This paragraph reports one T cell receptor (beta chain). Antigen specificity is unknown. The CD45RO-CCR7+CD27+CD95- phenotype denoted naive CD8+ T cells. This sample stems from a study of CXCR3-negative and CXCR3-positive naive CD8 T cells. Study-level findings and limits: CXCR3-positive naive cells had more hydrophobic TRB CDR3s than CXCR3-negative naive cells.

Germline V gene sequence: CDR1 MGHRA, CDR2 YSYEKL. The CDR3 totals 12 residues. The TRB cDNA libraries were prepared by 5' RACE with UMI labels. No DNA is given; TCRdb re-called the 5' RACE reads and lists each CDR3 protein once. Across about 62,000 distinct CDR3 sequences, the top ten clones capture 3.5% to 5.5% of the sample. This TCR was recovered from a human donor in good health. Some clones in this sample may be carry-over from other donors' samples. Material: naive CXCR3- CD8+ T cells from blood. Subset of the sample: CD45RO-CCR7+CD27+CD95- naive CD8+ T cells lacking CXCR3 (TNR3-). The rearrangement joins TRBV4-1 to TRBJ2-7. CDR3 in amino acids: CASSQDAYEQYF.